This entry is about one TCR beta chain. This clone has just a few counts. Which antigen it targets is not known. Within one base of it there is no much larger clone, and no base qualities were kept. These data come from a study of T cell clonotyping in hematopoietic cell transplantation (dated by TCRdb to the early 2020s). In terms of the full investigation: A total of under 150 blood samples were gathered in the study from under 40 consecutive transplant recipients along with their related donors. Patient recruitment ran from 2015 to January 2017, and follow-up continued until late 2020 or death. Beyond this particular receptor, the publication reports: The sample size was limited and the cells went unsorted, which meant the CD4 and CD8 repertoire contributions could not be told apart. Recipient TCR diversity fell after transplant, with pathologically expanded clonotypes rising progressively from day 30 to day 180. Broader TCR repertoire diversity after transplant was predicted by Inverse Simpson Index values from donors and from recipients before transplant. Only a small fraction of recipient repertoires overlapped donor repertoires, with over 95% appearing de novo at the given depth.

The immunoSEQ assay, a bias-controlled multiplex PCR with V- and J-specific primers, was used to amplify TCR beta CDR3 regions from genomic DNA. In a second PCR step, a proprietary barcode and Illumina adapter sequences were attached to the CDR3 amplicons. An Illumina MiSeq instrument was used to sequence the CDR3 libraries. In the authors' own workflow: Export and quality control were performed with immunoSEQ Analyzer 3.0, and downstream analyses were performed with R Bioconductor and Immunarch. Repertoire metrics were calculated using only productive rearrangements within the normalized downsampled data set. Pathologically expanded clonotypes were defined as those larger than 5 templates in the normalized cohort. The Inverse Simpson Index was used to measure repertoire diversity. To capture all clonotypes, CMV-specificity analyses were performed on the non-normalized data set. Entries here come from immuneACCESS through TCRdb and include only in-frame sequences with V and J called. Some clones fail to appear in such tables; in the studies checked, an unresolved V gene covers under half of the shortfall, and the cause of the remainder is unknown. D and trimming were read from the DNA, whereas the V and J calls and clone size are those reported in that table. Counted in this sample were about 12,000 clones; roughly 80% of them appeared once. Jointly, the top ten make up around 5.5% of the sample.

The sample's time point label, decoded: 100 days after allo-HCT. Blood from recipients was drawn about 28 days before transplant and again at days 30, 100 and 180 after transplant. Nuclei Lysis Solution was used to extract genomic DNA from fresh or cryopreserved unfractionated peripheral blood mononuclear cells. The junction shows trimming of 0 bases on V and 5 bases on J, plus 14 bases between the germline ends. The cysteine opens and the phenylalanine closes a CDR3 of 15 amino acids. Only the CDR3 portion is preserved as DNA: 45 bases, with reading frame beginning at the first base. Looking up the germline V gene (reference sequence) yields CDR1 SGHNT and CDR2 YYREEE.

The chain was built from TRBV5-4 and TRBJ1-1, with TRBD1 as a weak D call on 5 bases. The clonotype was recovered from a female patient aged 35-55 years who had an allogeneic stem cell transplant from a related donor, so T cells may come from the graft donor. Some clones in this sample may be carry-over from other donors' samples. The sample in question was PBMCs, obtained 100 days after allogeneic stem cell transplant. The nucleotides are TGTGCCAGCAGCTTGGAGGACACTGAGCCAACTGAAGCTTTCTTT. Protein translation: CASSLEDTEPTEAFF.